The present entry profiles one TCR beta chain with its context. The sample is drawn from a study of blood T cell repertoires in COVID-19. At the level of the study: The United States, Italy and Spain were the sources of the acute and convalescent COVID-19 samples. Sources were T cells, B-cell-depleted T cells, or PBMCs; the material itself was cDNA or gDNA.

In the authors' workflow: Amplification from reference gene primers served as the basis for estimated nucleated cell counts. Measured with immunoSEQ multiplex PCR; TCRdb has only the in-frame clones, and not every one. That table furnishes V, J and clone size, whereas the DNA furnished D and trimming. The sample comprises roughly 200,000 clones, around nine tenths of which are singletons, and around 6% rests with the top ten. This clonotype was sampled from a man in his forties with active or convalescent COVID-19. Sequences were obtained from peripheral blood.

Here the CDR3 DNA reads TGTGCCACCCAGGAAGCCTTGAGAACTAACTATGGCTACACCTTC. Protein: CATQEALRTNYGYTF. This chain joins TRBV2 and TRBJ1-2; D ambiguous. CDR1 and CDR2 (germline): SNHLY, FYNNEI. The CDR3 runs to 15 residues. Trimming stripped 10 bases from V and 0 bases from J, with 18 bases between.